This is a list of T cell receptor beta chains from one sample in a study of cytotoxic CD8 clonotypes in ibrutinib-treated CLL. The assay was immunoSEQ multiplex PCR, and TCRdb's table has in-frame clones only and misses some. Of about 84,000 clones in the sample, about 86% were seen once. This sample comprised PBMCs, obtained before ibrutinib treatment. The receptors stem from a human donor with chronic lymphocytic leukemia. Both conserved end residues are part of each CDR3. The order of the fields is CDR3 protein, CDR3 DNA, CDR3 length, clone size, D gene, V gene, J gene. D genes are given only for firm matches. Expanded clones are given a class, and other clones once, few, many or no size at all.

CDR3aa: CASSSRGGYEQYF
CDR3nt: TGTGCCAGCAGCTCCCGTGGGGGCTACGAGCAGTACTTC
len: 13
abundance: .
d_gene: .
v_gene: TRBV7-3
j_gene: TRBJ2-7

CDR3aa: CASSGTPNGNTIYF
CDR3nt: TGTGCCAGCAGCGGGACCCCGAACGGAAACACCATATATTTT
len: 14
abundance: .
d_gene: .
v_gene: TRBV5-6
j_gene: TRBJ1-3

CDR3aa: CASSLSPLAGGTGELFF
CDR3nt: TGTGCCAGCAGTTTATCGCCGTTGGCGGGAGGCACCGGGGAGCTGTTTTTT
len: 17
abundance: .
d_gene: TRBD2
v_gene: TRBV27
j_gene: TRBJ2-2

CDR3aa: CASSLGQPNYGYTF
CDR3nt: TGCGCCAGCAGCCTCGGACAGCCTAACTATGGCTACACCTTC
len: 14
abundance: .
d_gene: .
v_gene: TRBV5-1
j_gene: TRBJ1-2

CDR3aa: CASSFRTGNGYTF
CDR3nt: TGTGCCAGCAGCTTCAGGACAGGGAATGGCTACACCTTC
len: 13
abundance: once
d_gene: TRBD1
v_gene: TRBV7-8
j_gene: TRBJ1-2

CDR3aa: CASSLLAGGPHNEQFF
CDR3nt: TGTGCCAGCAGTCTTTTAGCGGGAGGGCCCCACAATGAGCAGTTCTTC
len: 16
abundance: .
d_gene: TRBD2
v_gene: TRBV27
j_gene: TRBJ2-1

CDR3aa: CASRREDSVYGYTF
CDR3nt: TGTGCCAGCAGGAGAGAGGACAGCGTCTATGGCTACACCTTC
len: 14
abundance: .
d_gene: .
v_gene: TRBV6-5
j_gene: TRBJ1-2

CDR3aa: CASSPGQINTGELFF
CDR3nt: TGTGCCAGCTCACCAGGGCAAATAAACACCGGGGAGCTGTTTTTT
len: 15
abundance: .
d_gene: .
v_gene: TRBV18
j_gene: TRBJ2-2

CDR3aa: CSGTSGRATGELFF
CDR3nt: TGCAGCGGGACTAGCGGGAGGGCCACCGGGGAGCTGTTTTTT
len: 14
abundance: once
d_gene: TRBD2
v_gene: TRBV29-1
j_gene: TRBJ2-2

CDR3aa: CASSFPGTGTNTGELFF
CDR3nt: TGTGCCAGCAGCTTCCCCGGGACAGGGACGAACACCGGGGAGCTGTTTTTT
len: 17
abundance: .
d_gene: TRBD1
v_gene: TRBV7-6
j_gene: TRBJ2-2

CDR3aa: CASSSRDRGSGANVLTF
CDR3nt: TGTGCCAGCAGCTCCCGGGACAGGGGTTCTGGGGCCAACGTCCTGACTTTC
len: 17
abundance: .
d_gene: TRBD1
v_gene: TRBV11-3
j_gene: TRBJ2-6

CDR3aa: CASSQVGSGLGLGETQYF
CDR3nt: TGTGCCAGCAGCCAGGTAGGTAGCGGGCTTGGTCTGGGAGAGACCCAGTACTTC
len: 18
abundance: .
d_gene: TRBD2
v_gene: TRBV25-1
j_gene: TRBJ2-5

CDR3aa: CASAPGTSGSYETQYF
CDR3nt: TGTGCCAGCGCCCCCGGGACTAGCGGGTCATATGAGACCCAGTACTTC
len: 16
abundance: .
d_gene: TRBD2
v_gene: TRBV27
j_gene: TRBJ2-5

CDR3aa: CASSELGLAGVPSSYEQYF
CDR3nt: TGTGCCAGCAGTGAACTCGGACTAGCGGGAGTCCCTAGCTCCTACGAGCAGTACTTC
len: 19
abundance: once
d_gene: TRBD2
v_gene: TRBV6-1
j_gene: TRBJ2-7

CDR3aa: CASSPTGAISISGTGNTIYF
CDR3nt: TGTGCCAGCAGTCCGACGGGGGCAATATCTATTTCGGGAACGGGAAACACCATATATTTT
len: 20
abundance: .
d_gene: .
v_gene: TRBV28
j_gene: TRBJ1-3

CDR3aa: CASSFWTGGFDQPQHF
CDR3nt: TGTGCCAGCAGCTTCTGGACAGGGGGATTTGATCAGCCCCAGCATTTT
len: 16
abundance: .
d_gene: TRBD1
v_gene: TRBV7-9
j_gene: TRBJ1-5

CDR3aa: CASTPATSNANEQFF
CDR3nt: TGTGCCAGCACCCCCGCGACTTCCAATGCGAATGAGCAGTTCTTC
len: 15
abundance: .
d_gene: .
v_gene: TRBV7-2
j_gene: TRBJ2-1

CDR3aa: CASSFVVAGGPGNEQFF
CDR3nt: TGTGCCAGCAGCTTTGTGGTAGCGGGAGGGCCAGGCAATGAGCAGTTCTTC
len: 17
abundance: .
d_gene: TRBD2
v_gene: TRBV11-2
j_gene: TRBJ2-1

CDR3aa: CASSSGTINEQFF
CDR3nt: TGTGCCAGCAGCTCCGGGACTATCAATGAGCAGTTCTTC
len: 13
abundance: once
d_gene: TRBD2
v_gene: TRBV6-1
j_gene: TRBJ2-1

CDR3aa: CASSELEGPYEQYF
CDR3nt: TGTGCCAGCAGTGAGTTGGAGGGGCCCTACGAGCAGTACTTC
len: 14
abundance: .
d_gene: .
v_gene: TRBV25-1
j_gene: TRBJ2-7

CDR3aa: CASTRALDPDEQFF
CDR3nt: TGTGCCAGCACCCGAGCCCTGGACCCCGATGAGCAGTTCTTC
len: 14
abundance: .
d_gene: .
v_gene: TRBV6-6
j_gene: TRBJ2-1

CDR3aa: CASVLVPGASQPQHF
CDR3nt: TGTGCCAGTGTTTTGGTTCCGGGGGCCTCTCAGCCCCAGCATTTT
len: 15
abundance: .
d_gene: .
v_gene: TRBV28
j_gene: TRBJ1-5